Below, 20 T cell receptor beta chains from the same sample are listed, as sequenced in a study of shared clonotypes between healthy human individuals. The method was immunoSEQ multiplex PCR; TCRdb's version includes in-frame clones alone and lacks a portion of them. The sample lists some 2.1 million clones, 95% occurring once. Sequenced material: naive CD4+ T cells sorted from blood. Subset noted: CD45RA+ positively selected. These receptors originate from a man aged 18 to 30 in good health.

The V call is TRBV15, the J call TRBJ2-3; D is uncertain. The CDR3 consists of 16 residues. V was trimmed by 0 bases and J by 0 bases, leaving 10 bases between them. The germline gives CDR1 LNHNV, CDR2 YYDKDF (reference sequence). The CDR3 loop is CATSRDLVTSTDTQYF. The CDR3 region has the DNA TGTGCCACCAGCAGAGATTTGGTTACTAGCACAGATACGCAGTATTTT. The full variable domain, rest sourced from reference TRBV15 and TRBJ2-3, is DAMVIQNPRYQVTQFGKPVTLSCSQTLNHNVMYWYQQKSSQAPKLLFHYYDKDFNNEADTPDNFQSRRPNTSFCFLDIRSPGLGDTAMYLCATSRDLVTSTDTQYFGPGTRLTVL.

This CDR3 is CASSPVGTYGYTF. CDR3 coding DNA: TGTGCCAGCAGTCCCGTAGGAACCTATGGCTACACCTTC. The rearrangement joins TRBV27 to TRBJ1-2, with no clear D. Trimming took off 5 bases at V and 4 bases at J, with 11 bases between the two ends. This CDR3 region has 13 residues. CDR1 MNHEY and CDR2 SMNVEV come from the germline V gene (reference sequence).

This clone was observed a single time. This chain uses TRBV4-3 with TRBJ2-7; TRBD2 might be the D (6 bases). The germline gives CDR1 LGHNA, CDR2 YSLEER. This CDR3 comprises 16 residues. Trimming stripped 0 bases from V and 2 bases from J, with 14 bases between. The CDR3 DNA follows: TGCGCCAGCAGCCAAGATTTGACAGCGGGTGCCTACGAGCAGTACTTC. The encoded protein is CASSQDLTAGAYEQYF.

A single count supports this clone. The V gene is TRBV7-2, the J gene TRBJ2-1; TRBD2 aligns across 14 bases. Germline trimming cut 1 base from V and 7 bases from J; bases unmatched to any gene: 3. CDR1 is SGHTA, CDR2 FQGNSA, per germline. CDR3 length: 16 residues. The CDR3 DNA sequence: TGTGCCAGCAGCTTAGAGGGACTAGCGGGGGAGAATGAGCAGTTCTTC. This encodes CASSLEGLAGENEQFF.

The chain joins TRBV2 to TRBJ2-2; D perhaps matches TRBD2 (6 bases). CDR1 SNHLY and CDR2 FYNNEI come from the germline V gene. V shed 3 bases and J shed 4 bases, with 9 bases lying between them. The CDR3 contains 14 residues. The CDR3 DNA sequence: TGTGCCAGCAGTGAGGAGGGAACCACCGGGGAGCTGTTTTTT. This codes for CASSEEGTTGELFF.

J is TRBJ2-1 and V is TRBV7-2; D gene ambiguous. There are 15 residues in the CDR3. Trimming removed 1 base at V and 12 bases at J, with 19 bases between. Germline CDR1 reads SGHTA; CDR2 reads FQGNSA. The CDR3 region has the DNA TGTGCCAGCAGCTTAGATACGACTGGGCCGACGGTGCAGTTCTTC. Translation gives CASSLDTTGPTVQFF. The full variable domain, rest sourced from reference TRBV7-2 and TRBJ2-1, is GAGVSQSPSNKVTEKGKDVELRCDPISGHTALYWYRQSLGQGLEFLIYFQGNSAPDKSGLPSDRFSAERTGGSVSTLTIQRTQQEDSAVYLCASSLDTTGPTVQFFGPGTRLTVL.

The V call is TRBV6-5, the J call TRBJ2-7; the D gene could be TRBD1 or TRBD2 (5 bases each). V was shortened by 8 bases and J by 4 bases, with 18 bases between the two germline ends. The CDR3 consists of 14 residues. Germline V lookup: CDR1 MNHEY, CDR2 SVGAGI. The CDR3 loop is CASSRGGTKYEQYF. CDR3 coding DNA: TGTGCCAGCTCCCGAGGTGGGACCAAGTACGAGCAGTACTTC.

The rearrangement uses TRBV30 and TRBJ2-1; possibly TRBD1 for D (5 bases). Germline V gives CDR1 GTSNPN, CDR2 SVGIG (reference sequence). The V and J ends lost 0 bases and 5 bases respectively, with 14 bases between them. This CDR3 comprises 15 residues. CDR3 residues: CAWSVRKGANNEQFF. The CDR3 DNA reads TGTGCCTGGAGTGTACGGAAAGGGGCTAACAATGAGCAGTTCTTC.

About this clone itself: Other DNA sequences in the sample encode the same CDR3. The DNA of the CDR3 is TGTGCCAGCTCACCCGACAGGGGAAGCAATCAGCCCCAGCATTTT. This sequence encodes CASSPDRGSNQPQHF. The chain couples TRBV18 to TRBJ1-5, with 8 bases lining up with TRBD1. This CDR3 spans 15 amino acids. In germline, CDR1 is KGHSH, CDR2 LQKENI. The junction had 2 bases not matched to a gene; V was cut back by 3 bases and J by 1 base.

V gene TRBV30 combines with J gene TRBJ2-2; TRBD2 matches at 10 bases. There are 20 residues in the CDR3. V lost 1 base to trimming and J lost 1 base; unmatched junction nucleotides: 15. Germline CDR1 and CDR2: GTSNPN and SVGIG (reference sequence). The CDR3 region is CAWSDKAGQTSGQNTGELFF. The CDR3 DNA reads as TGTGCCTGGAGTGACAAGGCAGGTCAGACTAGCGGGCAGAACACCGGGGAGCTGTTTTTT.

The gene calls are TRBV2 and TRBJ1-6; unclear D gene. The CDR3 is made up of 17 amino acids. V was shortened by 2 bases and J by 3 bases, with 14 bases between the two germline ends. Germline V gives CDR1 SNHLY, CDR2 FYNNEI. CDR3 residues: CASSEQSTLFYNSPLHF. In DNA form, the CDR3 reads TGTGCCAGCAGTGAACAGTCAACCCTTTTCTATAATTCACCCCTCCACTTT.

The chain uses TRBV5-8 and TRBJ2-5; a weak D match, TRBD1 (5 bases). The CDR3 runs to 14 residues. The germline V gene has CDR1 SGHTS and CDR2 YDEGEE. V was cut by 1 base and J by 5 bases, with 12 bases left in between. The DNA for the CDR3 is TGTGCCAGCAGCTTGACCAATAAGGGGGAGACCCAGTACTTC. It translates to CASSLTNKGETQYF.

The genes are TRBV19 and TRBJ1-5; 9 nucleotides match TRBD1. From germline, CDR1 is LNHDA and CDR2 SQIVND (reference sequence). The CDR3 has 13 amino acids. Losses at the gene ends were 9 bases for V and 7 bases for J; bases not matched to a gene: 7. CDR3 amino acids: CASSGQGKQPQHF. Here the CDR3 DNA reads TGTGCCAGCTCGGGACAGGGAAAACAGCCCCAGCATTTT.

The CDR3: CASSPGAETEAFF. The DNA of the CDR3 is TGTGCCAGCTCGCCGGGGGCGGAAACTGAAGCTTTCTTT. The V call is TRBV18, the J call TRBJ1-1; weak D call: TRBD1 (6 bases). V lost 6 bases to trimming and J lost 5 bases, with 13 bases between them. The CDR3 runs 13 residues. CDR1 is KGHSH and CDR2 is LQKENI in the germline V gene. Using reference TRBV18 and TRBJ1-1 for the parts outside the CDR3, the full variable domain is NAGVMQNPRHLVRRRGQEARLRCSPMKGHSHVYWYRQLPEEGLKFMVYLQKENIIDESGMPKERFSAEFPKEGPSILRIQQVVRGDSAAYFCASSPGAETEAFFGQGTRLTVV.

The chain combines TRBV5-1 with TRBJ1-3; unclear D gene. V was pared by 0 bases and J by 3 bases, with 10 bases between. Germline CDR1 and CDR2: SGHRS and YFSETQ. The CDR3 extends over 15 amino acids. This CDR3 reads CASSLGGINGNTIYF. CDR3 DNA: TGCGCCAGCAGCTTGGGAGGAATAAATGGAAACACCATATATTTT.

The V and J genes are TRBV7-2 and TRBJ2-1; 8 nucleotides line up with TRBD2. V shed 6 bases, J shed 7 bases, and the junction held 11 bases outside the gene matches. Germline loops: CDR1 SGHTA, CDR2 FQGNSA. This CDR3 has 15 amino acids. The CDR3 sequence is CASRLPGLGKNEQFF. Written as DNA, the CDR3 is TGTGCCAGCAGACTCCCGGGACTAGGGAAGAATGAGCAGTTCTTC.

The chain has TRBV18 and TRBJ2-2; TRBD2 aligns across 11 bases. The CDR3 has 16 amino acids. Germline assignment: CDR1 KGHSH and CDR2 LQKENI. J was trimmed by 4 bases and V by 6 bases; bases with no gene match: 7. CDR3 amino acids: CASSLTSGSGTGELFF. CDR3 in DNA: TGTGCCAGCTCCCTCACTAGCGGGAGTGGCACCGGGGAGCTGTTTTTT.

In its sample, this clone was seen once. The gene calls are TRBV5-1 and TRBJ1-6; D uncertain. Per germline, CDR1 SGHRS and CDR2 YFSETQ. V lost 0 bases and J 6 bases, leaving 10 bases between the germline ends. The CDR3 runs to 15 residues. CDR3 nucleotides: TGCGCCAGCAGCTTGGGGGAATCCCTTAATTCACCCCTCCACTTT. Amino acids: CASSLGESLNSPLHF.

The chain uses TRBV11-2 and TRBJ2-4, with D maybe TRBD1 (5 bases). V dropped 1 base and J dropped 7 bases, with 14 bases sitting between them. Per the germline V gene, CDR1 is SGHAT and CDR2 is FQNNGV. This CDR3 has 15 residues. This CDR3 reads CASSLVVGPGNIQYF. The CDR3 DNA is TGTGCCAGCAGCTTAGTAGTGGGGCCAGGTAACATTCAGTACTTC.

J is TRBJ2-1 and V is TRBV2; no reliable D call. The CDR3 spans 13 residues. CDR1 SNHLY and CDR2 FYNNEI come from the germline V gene. V was cut by 6 bases and J by 0 bases, with 6 bases left in between. The CDR3 region has the DNA TGTGCCAGCAGGGACGACTCCTACAATGAGCAGTTCTTC. This sequence encodes CASRDDSYNEQFF.